The entry below gives a single T cell receptor beta chain sequence along with its context. Original data processing: Estimation of nucleated cell counts was performed using reference gene primer amplification. Libraries were prepared by immunoSEQ multiplex PCR; TCRdb keeps only in-frame clonotypes and omits some of them. V and J calls and clone size are copied from that table; D and trimming were computed from the DNA. The profile covers roughly 97,000 clones, with roughly nine tenths appearing a single time and less than 6.5% taken by the ten largest. This sample stems from a study of blood T cell repertoires in COVID-19. V lost 0 bases, J lost 6 bases, and 30 bases lay in between. Germline-derived CDR1 and CDR2 are LGHDT and YNNKEL (reference sequence). This CDR3 contains 20 residues.

This chain connects TRBV3-1 (or the pseudogene TRBV3-2) to TRBJ2-7, with TRBD1 as a possible D gene (6 bases). Sample: peripheral blood. This receptor was obtained from a human donor in a cohort sampled during active COVID-19. The CDR3 protein is CASSQDSLIEWIIGGPEQYF. The CDR3 nucleotides are TGTGCCAGCAGCCAAGATAGCCTGATAGAATGGATTATAGGGGGACCCGAGCAGTACTTC.